A single sample is the source of the 14 T cell receptor beta chains below, sequenced in a study of blood T cell repertoires in COVID-19. The protocol was immunoSEQ multiplex PCR, while the TCRdb copy is restricted to in-frame clones and leaves out a portion. Among about 300,000 clones listed, 80% to 90% were seen once. Input material: peripheral blood. These receptors were taken from a man aged 18 to 35 who had recovered from COVID-19.

This clone counts as large. The J gene is TRBJ1-4, the V gene TRBV25-1, with D tentatively TRBD1 (6 bases). This CDR3 comprises 13 residues. V lost 6 bases to trimming and J lost 8 bases, with 13 bases between them. Germline CDR1 is MGHDK and CDR2 is SYGVNS. CDR3 residues: CASSLGGGEKLFF. CDR3 nucleotide sequence: TGTGCCAGCAGCCTTGGGGGGGGCGAAAAACTGTTTTTT.

The CDR3 spells CASIRWEGNGYTF. DNA of the CDR3: TGTGCCAGCATCCGGTGGGAGGGCAATGGCTACACCTTC. V usage is TRBV5-6 and J usage is TRBJ1-2; D unclear. The CDR3 totals 13 residues. Germline V gives CDR1 SGHDT, CDR2 YYEEEE. The V gene lost 6 bases and the J gene lost 6 bases, with 15 bases spanning the gap.

This clone was seen only once. The chain has TRBV6-2 or TRBV6-3 and TRBJ1-5, with D hard to call. The germline V gene has CDR1 MNHEY and CDR2 SVGEGT. This CDR3 comprises 14 residues. The germline V and J ends were trimmed by 6 bases and 4 bases, with 13 bases remaining between them. CDR3 nucleotides: TGTGCCAGCAGCGACGGACTGTCTAATCAGCCCCAGCATTTT. Translated, it gives CASSDGLSNQPQHF.

The chain carries TRBV19 and TRBJ2-3; D perhaps matches TRBD2 (6 bases). With 10 bases removed from V and 2 bases from J, the gap between germline ends came to 19 bases. Germline values: CDR1 LNHDA, CDR2 SQIVND (reference sequence). The CDR3 is 15 amino acids. The CDR3 DNA follows: TGTGCCACCTCTTGGGGAGCGGGCTTCACAGATACGCAGTATTTT. As protein: CATSWGAGFTDTQYF.

This clone was counted a single time. The V call is TRBV2, the J call TRBJ2-7; 9 bases match TRBD1. Germline V CDR1 and CDR2: SNHLY, FYNNEI. V lost 5 bases to trimming and J lost 3 bases; unmatched junction nucleotides: 5. The CDR3 extends over 14 amino acids. The CDR3 DNA sequence: TGTGCCAGCAGTTGGGACAGGGATGGCTACGAGCAGTACTTC. Encoded protein: CASSWDRDGYEQYF. The variable domain in full, completed from reference TRBV2 and TRBJ2-7, reads EPEVTQTPSHQVTQMGQEVILRCVPISNHLYFYWYRQILGQKVEFLVSFYNNEISEKSEIFDDQFSVERPDGSNFTLKIRSTKLEDSAMYFCASSWDRDGYEQYFGPGTRLTVT.

V usage is TRBV7-6 and J usage is TRBJ2-3; D possibly corresponds to TRBD2 (7 bases). V was cut by 0 bases and J by 1 base, with 8 bases left in between. CDR3 length: 15 residues. Germline assignment: CDR1 SGHVS and CDR2 FNYEAQ. The CDR3 region is CASSLAGGRTDTQYF. Here the CDR3 DNA reads TGTGCCAGCAGCTTAGCGGGGGGGCGCACAGATACGCAGTATTTT.

V usage is TRBV27 and J usage is TRBJ2-1; D is unresolved. The CDR3 is 13 residues long. Deletions cut 2 bases from V and 4 bases from J, with 6 bases between. The germline V gene encodes CDR1 MNHEY and CDR2 SMNVEV (reference sequence). The CDR3 protein is CASSLALYNEQFF. CDR3 nucleotides: TGTGCCAGCAGTTTAGCCCTATACAATGAGCAGTTCTTC.

This clone appeared a single time. The chain joins TRBV6-5 to TRBJ2-1, with 8 bases lining up with TRBD1. Germline V CDR1 and CDR2: MNHEY, SVGAGI. This CDR3 comprises 14 residues. Trimming at V came to 8 bases and at J to 2 bases, leaving 5 bases not matched to a gene. In DNA, the CDR3 is TGTGCCAGCCAGACAGGGGTCGCCTACAATGAGCAGTTCTTC. The encoded protein is CASQTGVAYNEQFF.

This clone was seen only a few times. V gene TRBV5-5 combines with J gene TRBJ1-6; tentative D call: TRBD1 (5 bases). Trimming removed 0 bases at V and 7 bases at J, with 8 bases between. Germline lookup yields CDR1 SGHKS and CDR2 YYEKEE (reference sequence). The CDR3 has 14 residues. CDR3 bases: TGTGCCAGCAGCTTGGCGGCAGGGAATTCACCCCTCCACTTT. It is translated as CASSLAAGNSPLHF.

The CDR3, as DNA: TGTGCCAGCAGCCCGGGGGTAAGGAACACTGAAGCTTTCTTT. It is translated as CASSPGVRNTEAFF. The V and J genes are TRBV7-9 and TRBJ1-1, with a weak D call TRBD1 (5 bases). Trimming pared 5 bases from V and 1 base from J, leaving 11 bases between. CDR3 length: 14 amino acids. Germline V gene sequence: CDR1 SEHNR, CDR2 FQNEAQ (reference sequence).

V gene TRBV2 combines with J gene TRBJ2-7, with 10 nucleotides matching TRBD2. The trim removed 7 bases at V and 6 bases at J, leaving 9 bases unmatched. The germline gives CDR1 SNHLY, CDR2 FYNNEI. The CDR3 contains 14 residues. CDR3 residues: CASKIKGLASEQYF. CDR3 nucleotides: TGTGCCAGCAAGATTAAGGGACTAGCGAGCGAGCAGTACTTC.

The chain carries TRBV18 and TRBJ1-1, with D possibly matching TRBD1 (5 bases). V gave up 3 bases and J gave up 1 base, with 18 bases separating them. The CDR3 loop spans 17 amino acids. In germline, CDR1 is KGHSH, CDR2 LQKENI. CDR3 sequence reads: CASSPLSPATGNTEAFF. CDR3 nucleotide sequence: TGTGCCAGCTCACCCCTTTCCCCCGCAACAGGGAACACTGAAGCTTTCTTT.

This chain uses TRBV5-1 with TRBJ2-1, with D perhaps matching TRBD2 (6 bases). V was pared by 1 base and J by 7 bases, with 15 bases between. Looked up from germline, CDR1 is SGHRS and CDR2 is YFSETQ. This CDR3 is 15 amino acids long. The DNA for the CDR3 is TGCGCCAGCAGCTTGTATCGGGAGTCGGGGAATGAGCAGTTCTTC. Its protein product is CASSLYRESGNEQFF.

The chain couples TRBV7-3 to TRBJ1-2, with D possibly TRBD1 on 5 matching bases. CDR1 is SGHTA, CDR2 FQGTGA, per germline. There are 14 residues in the CDR3. V dropped 3 bases and J dropped 6 bases, with 14 bases sitting between them. CDR3 residues: CASSFGGAWDGYTF. The CDR3 bases are TGTGCCAGCAGCTTTGGAGGGGCCTGGGATGGCTACACCTTC.